These 31 T cell receptor beta chains originate from one sample sequenced in a study of blood T cell repertoires in COVID-19. Only in-frame clones appear in the TCRdb table, and some are missing; sequencing was by immunoSEQ multiplex PCR. There are fewer than 15,000 clones in the sample; around 87% occur only once, and 33% lies in the top ten. Sequencing was carried out using peripheral blood. The receptors come from a human donor in a cohort sampled during active COVID-19.

The V gene is TRBV10-1, the J gene TRBJ1-5, with D possibly being TRBD1 (5 bases). This CDR3 is built from 15 residues. V lost 0 bases to trimming and J lost 6 bases, with 12 bases between them. Germline loops: CDR1 WNHNN, CDR2 SYGVQD (reference sequence). The CDR3 bases are TGCGCCAGCAGTGAGTCATTGGGGCCGGGTCAGCCCCAGCATTTT. It yields the protein CASSESLGPGQPQHF.

The genes are TRBV7-9 and TRBJ1-6, with D possibly TRBD1 on 6 matching bases. The V end was cut by 5 bases, the J end by 7 bases, with 15 bases between. The CDR3 runs 15 residues. Germline values: CDR1 SEHNR, CDR2 FQNEAQ (reference sequence). CDR3 residues: CASSRTAGENSPLHF. CDR3 nucleotides: TGTGCCAGCAGCCGCACGGCAGGGGAGAATTCACCCCTCCACTTT.

The sample holds one count of this clone. This chain joins TRBV5-1 and TRBJ2-2, with 7 bases matching TRBD2. The CDR3 is 16 residues long. Unmatched junction bases numbered 7, after V lost 0 bases and J lost 5 bases. Looked up from germline, CDR1 is SGHRS and CDR2 is YFSETQ. The CDR3 bases are TGCGCCAGCAGCTTGGGAGCGGGGTTACGAACCGGGGAGCTGTTTTTT. Encoded protein: CASSLGAGLRTGELFF.

The J gene is TRBJ1-5, the V gene TRBV6-5, with TRBD1 matching over 7 bases. Germline V lookup: CDR1 MNHEY, CDR2 SVGAGI. The CDR3 extends over 15 amino acids. After removal of 5 bases from V and 5 bases from J, the junction contained 9 bases not matched to a gene. The CDR3 reads CASSPQGLVDQPQHF. The CDR3 nucleotides read TGTGCCAGCAGTCCACAGGGGCTTGTAGATCAGCCCCAGCATTTT.

The chain is built from TRBV7-3 and TRBJ2-3; maybe TRBD2 (6 bases). The ends were cut back, 5 bases at V and 2 bases at J, with 14 bases in the middle. The V gene's germline CDR1 is SGHTA and CDR2 FQGTGA. The CDR3 contains 15 residues. The CDR3 nucleotides read TGTGCCAGCAGCACTACGGGAGTGTCCACAGATACGCAGTATTTT. This gives the protein CASSTTGVSTDTQYF. The variable domain in full, with the rest retrieved from reference TRBV7-3 and TRBJ2-3, is GAGVSQTPSNKVTEKGKYVELRCDPISGHTALYWYRQSLGQGPEFLIYFQGTGAADDSGLPNDRFFAVRPEGSVSTLKIQRTERGDSAVYLCASSTTGVSTDTQYFGPGTRLTVL.

The chain combines TRBV3-1 (or the pseudogene TRBV3-2) with TRBJ2-5; 9 positions agree with TRBD2. The V gene end was trimmed by 2 bases and the J gene end by 4 bases; junction bases not matched to a gene: 20. The CDR3 spans 20 residues. CDR1 is LGHDT and CDR2 is YNNKEL in the germline V gene (reference sequence). The CDR3 DNA reads TGTGCCAGCAGCCAACGCTGGGGTGTTGGCTATAGCGGGAGCGGAGAGACCCAGTACTTC. Amino acid sequence: CASSQRWGVGYSGSGETQYF.

The J gene is TRBJ1-1, the V gene TRBV18; D perhaps matches TRBD1 (5 bases). V shed 0 bases and J shed 1 base, with 12 bases lying between them. Germline CDR1 and CDR2: KGHSH and LQKENI. The length of the CDR3 is 16 residues. The CDR3 DNA reads as TGTGCCAGCTCACCACCGTTCGTAGGACAGAACACTGAAGCTTTCTTT. Translation: CASSPPFVGQNTEAFF.

CDR3 coding DNA: TGCGCCAGCAGCCAAGATGCAAGACAGGGGGCCTTCCTCTACTACGAGCAGTACTTC. It yields the protein CASSQDARQGAFLYYEQYF. The chain uses TRBV4-3 and TRBJ2-7, with 10 positions matching TRBD1. CDR3 size: 19 residues. Germline lookup yields CDR1 LGHNA and CDR2 YSLEER. J was trimmed by 3 bases and V by 0 bases; bases with no gene match: 14.

The chain combines TRBV18 with TRBJ1-5; D might be TRBD1 (6 bases). V lost 6 bases and J lost 6, with 21 bases in between. CDR1 and CDR2 from the germline V gene are KGHSH and LQKENI. This CDR3 comprises 16 residues. The CDR3 loop reads CASSPALRGFSQPQHF. In nucleotides, the CDR3 is TGTGCCAGCTCGCCCGCACTCAGGGGATTCAGTCAGCCCCAGCATTTT.

This chain connects TRBV6-5 to TRBJ1-2; D perhaps matches TRBD1 (5 bases). V was cut by 2 bases and J by 0 bases, with 10 bases left in between. Germline assignment: CDR1 MNHEY and CDR2 SVGAGI. This CDR3 comprises 15 residues. Here the CDR3 reads CASSYDSASNYGYTF. The CDR3 nucleotides read TGTGCCAGCAGTTACGACAGCGCCTCTAACTATGGCTACACCTTC.

The chain combines TRBV6-2 or TRBV6-3 with TRBJ1-1; D remains ambiguous. V shed 5 bases and J shed 0 bases, with 10 bases lying between them. Germline values: CDR1 MNHEY, CDR2 SVGEGT. The CDR3 loop spans 14 amino acids. The CDR3 sequence: CASSPEMMNTEAFF. The CDR3 nucleotides read TGTGCCAGCAGTCCGGAGATGATGAACACTGAAGCTTTCTTT.

As regards this clone: Other DNA sequences in the sample encode the same CDR3. The gene calls are TRBV5-4 and TRBJ1-4; 9 bases line up with TRBD1. The V segment lost 2 bases and the J segment 8 bases; nucleotides outside the gene matches: 4. Germline V gives CDR1 SGHNT, CDR2 YYREEE (reference sequence). This CDR3 contains 14 residues. In DNA, the CDR3 is TGTGCCAGCAGCTTACAGGGGGCAGCCGAAAAACTGTTTTTT. Residues: CASSLQGAAEKLFF.

V and J are TRBV6-5 and TRBJ2-7; TRBD2 matches 7 bases. The length of the CDR3 is 15 residues. The J segment lost 2 bases and the V segment lost 2 bases, leaving 6 bases of the junction unmatched. In germline, CDR1 is MNHEY, CDR2 SVGAGI. This CDR3 is CASSYLGGNTYEQYF. CDR3 nucleotide sequence: TGTGCCAGCAGTTACCTCGGGGGGAACACCTACGAGCAGTACTTC.

The rearrangement uses TRBV7-3 and TRBJ1-6; 9 nucleotides line up with TRBD1. CDR1 and CDR2 (germline): SGHTA, FQGTGA. The CDR3 spans 15 residues. The V gene end was trimmed by 1 base and the J gene end by 7 bases; junction bases not matched to a gene: 2. In DNA, the CDR3 is TGTGCCAGCAGCTTAATCGGGACAGGGAATTCACCCCTCCACTTT. Residues: CASSLIGTGNSPLHF.

The chain carries TRBV11-3 and TRBJ1-1; 7 bases fit TRBD1. The V and J ends lost 4 bases and 10 bases, in that order; junction bases with no gene match: 9. The CDR3 runs to 13 residues. Germline assignment: CDR1 SGHNT and CDR2 YENEEA. The CDR3 DNA follows: TGTGCCAGCAGCTCTTCCCCAGGGGGTAGAGCTTTCTTT. It codes for CASSSSPGGRAFF.

The J gene is TRBJ2-7, the V gene TRBV30, with 7 bases fitting TRBD2. The V segment lost 0 bases and the J segment 0 bases; nucleotides outside the gene matches: 5. CDR1 and CDR2 from the germline V gene are GTSNPN and SVGIG (reference sequence). This CDR3 spans 15 amino acids. CDR3 amino acids: CAWSVREALSYEQYF. As DNA, the CDR3 is TGTGCCTGGAGTGTACGGGAGGCACTCTCCTACGAGCAGTACTTC.

The J gene is TRBJ2-2, the V gene TRBV5-1, with 8 positions matching TRBD1. In germline, CDR1 is SGHRS, CDR2 YFSETQ. The V segment lost 7 bases and the J segment 3 bases; nucleotides outside the gene matches: 2. CDR3 length: 13 residues. The CDR3 DNA reads TGCGCCAGCGAGACAGGGGACACCGGGGAGCTGTTTTTT. It translates to CASETGDTGELFF.

The CDR3: CASSTIMDSDTQYF. CDR3 DNA: TGTGCCAGCTCAACAATAATGGACTCAGATACGCAGTATTTT. The genes are TRBV18 and TRBJ2-3; D perhaps matches TRBD2 (5 bases). The germline V gene has CDR1 KGHSH and CDR2 LQKENI. The CDR3 runs 14 residues. Trimming took 5 bases from V and 4 from J, leaving 13 bases between them.

This chain links TRBV11-3 with TRBJ2-7, with a tentative D call TRBD2 (8 bases). CDR1 is SGHNT and CDR2 is YENEEA in the germline V gene. With 3 bases removed from V and 3 bases from J, the gap between germline ends came to 24 bases. The CDR3 is 18 residues long. In DNA, the CDR3 is TGTGCCAGCAGCTTGGAACAAGGGGGCGGACTAGCCCACTACGAGCAGTACTTC. This gives the protein CASSLEQGGGLAHYEQYF.

This clone has a handful of counts. This sequence joins TRBV7-8 and TRBJ2-7, with 10 bases fitting TRBD1. The V segment lost 4 bases and the J segment 4 bases; nucleotides outside the gene matches: 4. The germline V gene encodes CDR1 SGHVS and CDR2 FQNEAQ. CDR3 length: 14 residues. CDR3 coding DNA: TGTGCCAGCAGCTCCCGGACAGGGGGGTACGAGCAGTACTTC. Translated, it gives CASSSRTGGYEQYF.

The chain combines TRBV7-9 with TRBJ2-2, with 10 bases that match TRBD1. CDR1 and CDR2 from the germline V gene are SEHNR and FQNEAQ (reference sequence). J was trimmed by 5 bases and V by 5 bases; bases with no gene match: 8. This CDR3 spans 16 amino acids. The CDR3 bases are TGTGCCAGCAGCGGAGGCGGGACAGGGGCTACCGGGGAGCTGTTTTTT. Translation: CASSGGGTGATGELFF.

This chain joins TRBV11-2 and TRBJ1-3; D is uncertain. Germline V gene lookup returns CDR1 SGHAT and CDR2 FQNNGV. The CDR3 length is 15 residues. V lost 2 bases and J lost 4, with 12 bases in between. As DNA, the CDR3 is TGTGCCAGCAGCTTAACTCCGTCGGGAGGAAACACCATATATTTT. Its protein is CASSLTPSGGNTIYF.

The J gene is TRBJ2-5, the V gene TRBV5-1, with 10 bases fitting TRBD2. The CDR3 length is 17 residues. Per germline, CDR1 SGHRS and CDR2 YFSETQ. Trimming removed 4 bases from V and 2 bases from J; junction bases left unmatched: 11. In DNA form, the CDR3 reads TGCGCCAGCAGCCTGGGTGGACTAGCGGCAACTCAAGAGACCCAGTACTTC. It encodes CASSLGGLAATQETQYF.

Only a few counts were recorded for this clone. This rearrangement joins TRBV4-2 to TRBJ1-1, with D uncertain. The CDR3 length is 12 residues. V lost 4 bases and J 3 bases, leaving 6 bases between the germline ends. Germline V gene sequence: CDR1 LGHNA, CDR2 YNFKEQ. For the CDR3, the DNA is TGTGCCAGCAGCCCTAGTCACACTGAAGCTTTCTTT. It codes for CASSPSHTEAFF.

The chain carries TRBV4-1 and TRBJ2-1, with TRBD1 as a possible D gene (5 bases). V lost 0 bases and J lost 9, with 15 bases in between. From germline, CDR1 is MGHRA and CDR2 YSYEKL. This CDR3 contains 15 residues. The CDR3 DNA follows: TGCGCCAGCAGCCAAGATCGATCAGGGTTCGGTGAGCAGTTCTTC. Translation gives CASSQDRSGFGEQFF.

The chain has TRBV9 and TRBJ1-2, with D possibly matching TRBD1 (5 bases). The CDR3 loop spans 15 amino acids. Germline V lookup: CDR1 SGDLS, CDR2 YYNGEE. V lost 3 bases, J lost 8 bases, and 20 bases lay in between. The CDR3 sequence: CASSGSLGLYRGYTF. The CDR3, as DNA: TGTGCCAGCAGCGGTAGTCTGGGGCTTTATCGCGGCTACACCTTC. Filled out from reference TRBV9 and TRBJ1-2, the complete variable domain reads DSGVTQTPKHLITATGQRVTLRCSPRSGDLSVYWYQQSLDQGLQFLIQYYNGEERAKGNILERFSAQQFPDLHSELNLSSLELGDSALYFCASSGSLGLYRGYTFGSGTRLTVV.

The chain uses TRBV5-1 and TRBJ2-5, with a weak D call TRBD2 (5 bases). This CDR3 region has 15 residues. The ends were cut back, 0 bases at V and 2 bases at J, with 11 bases in the middle. The germline CDR1 and CDR2 sequences are SGHRS and YFSETQ. This CDR3 reads CASSLVPGTQETQYF. The CDR3 bases are TGCGCCAGCAGCTTGGTCCCGGGAACACAAGAGACCCAGTACTTC.

The gene calls are TRBV10-3 and TRBJ2-1, with 9 bases lining up with TRBD2. Losses at the gene ends were 1 base for V and 1 base for J; bases not matched to a gene: 5. The CDR3 totals 17 residues. Germline CDR1 reads ENHRY; CDR2 reads SYGVKD. CDR3 in amino acids: CAISELAGAPSYNEQFF. CDR3 coding DNA: TGTGCCATCAGTGAGTTAGCGGGGGCACCTTCCTACAATGAGCAGTTCTTC.

The rearrangement joins TRBV10-3 to TRBJ2-5; tentative D call: TRBD2 (6 bases). Germline CDR1 ENHRY, CDR2 SYGVKD. This CDR3 region has 15 residues. Trimming shortened V by 3 bases and J by 3 bases, and 14 bases separated the two germline ends. CDR3 amino acids: CAISDGYSGEETQYF. The DNA of the CDR3 is TGTGCCATCAGTGATGGGTATAGCGGCGAAGAGACCCAGTACTTC.

The chain is built from TRBV6-5 and TRBJ1-2; the match to TRBD1 covers 7 bases. Per the germline V gene, CDR1 is MNHEY and CDR2 is SVGAGI. Losses at the gene ends were 2 bases for V and 2 bases for J; bases not matched to a gene: 2. CDR3 length equals 14 residues. This CDR3 reads CASSYQTGNYGYTF. CDR3 DNA sequence: TGTGCCAGCAGTTACCAGACAGGGAACTATGGCTACACCTTC.

The genes are TRBV7-3 and TRBJ2-1; perhaps TRBD2 as D (6 bases). This CDR3 has 15 residues. The germline V gene encodes CDR1 SGHTA and CDR2 FQGTGA. V gave up 5 bases and J gave up 8 bases, with 19 bases separating them. CDR3 sequence: CASSPQDYAPHEQFF. The DNA of the CDR3 is TGTGCCAGCAGCCCTCAGGACTATGCCCCCCATGAGCAGTTCTTC.